This entry lists 5 T cell receptor beta chains sequenced from one sample in a study of blood T cell repertoires in COVID-19. Data came from immunoSEQ multiplex PCR; TCRdb stores just in-frame clones and leaves some out. This table holds about 93,000 clones, roughly 90% found once. The material sequenced was peripheral blood. The receptors were gathered from a human donor with active COVID-19. The donor label of this sample is uncertain.

This clone was detected only once. The CDR3 DNA is TGTGCCATCAGTGGAGGGCCCTCACCCCTCCACTTT. This gives the protein CAISGGPSPLHF. The genes are TRBV10-3 and TRBJ1-6; D remains ambiguous. Trimming took off 4 bases at V and 10 bases at J, with 8 bases between the two ends. The germline CDR1 and CDR2 sequences are ENHRY and SYGVKD. The CDR3 has 12 residues.

This clone was detected a few times. This rearrangement joins TRBV7-3 to TRBJ1-2, with TRBD1 identical over 11 bases. Germline-derived CDR1 and CDR2 are SGHTA and FQGTGA. The CDR3 totals 15 residues. V lost 4 bases, J lost 8 bases, and 9 bases stayed unmatched. The CDR3 loop reads CASSWGQGDSEGYTF. The CDR3 DNA reads as TGTGCCAGCAGCTGGGGACAGGGGGATTCAGAAGGCTACACCTTC. The variable domain in full, with the rest retrieved from reference TRBV7-3 and TRBJ1-2, is GAGVSQTPSNKVTEKGKYVELRCDPISGHTALYWYRQSLGQGPEFLIYFQGTGAADDSGLPNDRFFAVRPEGSVSTLKIQRTERGDSAVYLCASSWGQGDSEGYTFGSGTRLTVV.

This chain links TRBV10-3 with TRBJ2-7; a possible D gene is TRBD2 (6 bases). Germline loops: CDR1 ENHRY, CDR2 SYGVKD. The CDR3 is 14 amino acids. The V end lost 6 bases, the J end lost 2 bases, and 14 bases lay between the germline ends. In DNA, the CDR3 is TGTGCCATCAGAACGGGACTCTTAACCTACGAGCAGTACTTC. Translated, it gives CAIRTGLLTYEQYF.

This chain uses TRBV5-4 with TRBJ2-1, with TRBD2 identical over 15 bases. Germline V gives CDR1 SGHNT, CDR2 YYREEE (reference sequence). The CDR3 spans 17 residues. V lost 4 bases to trimming and J lost 4 bases; unmatched junction nucleotides: 6. For the CDR3, the DNA is TGTGCCAGCAGCACCGGGACTAGCGGGGGGAGATACAATGAGCAGTTCTTC. It codes for CASSTGTSGGRYNEQFF.

The chain recombines TRBV9 with TRBJ1-6; D not resolved. CDR3 size: 16 residues. Germline values: CDR1 SGDLS, CDR2 YYNGEE. The V and J ends lost 2 bases and 2 bases respectively, with 11 bases between them. As DNA, the CDR3 is TGTGCCAGCAGCGTGGACGGGAGGCCCTATAATTCACCCCTCCACTTT. Encoded protein: CASSVDGRPYNSPLHF.